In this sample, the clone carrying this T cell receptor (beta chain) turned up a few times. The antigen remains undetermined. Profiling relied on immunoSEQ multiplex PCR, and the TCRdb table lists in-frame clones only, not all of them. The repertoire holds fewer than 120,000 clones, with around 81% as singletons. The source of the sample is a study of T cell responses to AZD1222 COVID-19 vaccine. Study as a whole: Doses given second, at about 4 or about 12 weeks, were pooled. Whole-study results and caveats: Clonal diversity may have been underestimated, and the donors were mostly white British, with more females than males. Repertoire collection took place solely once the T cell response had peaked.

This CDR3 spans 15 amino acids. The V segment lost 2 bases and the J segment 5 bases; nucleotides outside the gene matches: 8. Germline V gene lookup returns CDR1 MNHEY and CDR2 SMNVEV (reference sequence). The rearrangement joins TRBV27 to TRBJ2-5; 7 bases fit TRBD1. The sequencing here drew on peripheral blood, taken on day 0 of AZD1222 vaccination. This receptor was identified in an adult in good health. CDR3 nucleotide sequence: TGTGCCAGCAGTTTAACAGGGGTGCCGCGGGAGACCCAGTACTTC. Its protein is CASSLTGVPRETQYF.